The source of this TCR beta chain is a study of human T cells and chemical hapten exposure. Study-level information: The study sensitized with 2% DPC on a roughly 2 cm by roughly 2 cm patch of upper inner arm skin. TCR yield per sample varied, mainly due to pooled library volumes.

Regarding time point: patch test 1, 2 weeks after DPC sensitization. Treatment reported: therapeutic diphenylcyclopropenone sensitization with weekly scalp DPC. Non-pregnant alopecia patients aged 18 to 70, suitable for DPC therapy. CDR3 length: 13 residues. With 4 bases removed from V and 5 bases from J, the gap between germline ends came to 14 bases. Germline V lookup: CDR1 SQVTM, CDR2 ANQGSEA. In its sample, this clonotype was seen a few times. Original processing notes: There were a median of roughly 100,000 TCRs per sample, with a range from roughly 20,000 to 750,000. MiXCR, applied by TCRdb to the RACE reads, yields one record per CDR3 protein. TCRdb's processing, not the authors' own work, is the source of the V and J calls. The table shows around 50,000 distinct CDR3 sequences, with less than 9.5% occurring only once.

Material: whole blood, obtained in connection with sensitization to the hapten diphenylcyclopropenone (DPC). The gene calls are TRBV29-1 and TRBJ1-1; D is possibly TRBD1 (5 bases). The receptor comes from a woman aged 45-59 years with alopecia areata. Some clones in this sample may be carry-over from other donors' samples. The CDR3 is CSVVTGGETEAFF. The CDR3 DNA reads TGCAGCGTTGTCACGGGGGGAGAGACTGAAGCTTTCTTT.